A single sample is the source of the 9 T cell receptor beta chains below, sequenced in a study of shared clonotypes between healthy human individuals (dated by TCRdb to the early 2020s). The library was obtained by the immunoSEQ multiplex PCR assay. TCRdb took this table from immuneACCESS and kept in-frame rearrangements with V and J called. Such tables lack part of the clones; where checked against another copy, unresolved V genes explain under half of the gap, and the rest is unexplained. The sample profile shows approximately 2.1 million clones; about 92% of them were found once. 0.35% to 0.45% of the sample is taken by the ten largest. Sequenced: naive CD4+ T cells from PBMCs. This specimen's cell subset or site label, per the study, means: CD45RA+ positively selected. The receptors shown here come from a man aged 18 to 29 in good health. Some clones in this sample may be carry-over from other donors' samples.

About this clone: Other DNA sequences of this sample code for an identical CDR3. This chain links TRBV5-4 with TRBJ1-3; D gene unclear. This CDR3 has 14 amino acids. V was shortened by 5 bases and J by 0 bases, with 9 bases between the two germline ends. Germline V gene data show CDR1 as SGHNT and CDR2 as YYREEE (reference sequence). The CDR3 DNA reads as TGTGCCAGCAGTCTGGCGTCCTCTGGAAACACCATATATTTT. Amino acid sequence: CASSLASSGNTIYF.

The chain uses TRBV5-1 and TRBJ2-2; 12 bases align to TRBD2. The CDR3 contains 18 residues. The V gene end was trimmed by 4 bases and the J gene end by 1 base; junction bases not matched to a gene: 8. Germline-derived CDR1 and CDR2 are SGHRS and YFSETQ. CDR3 in DNA: TGCGCCAGCAGCGCAGGACTAGCGGGACTCCTGAACACCGGGGAGCTGTTTTTT. This sequence encodes CASSAGLAGLLNTGELFF.

This chain joins TRBV10-2 and TRBJ2-7; 8 nucleotides align to TRBD1. With 1 base clipped from V and 1 base from J, the junction kept 3 bases outside the gene matches. CDR3 length: 15 amino acids. Germline V gene data show CDR1 as WSHSY and CDR2 as SAAADI. CDR3 in DNA: TGCGCCAGCAGTGAGTACCAGGGGGCATCCTACGAGCAGTACTTC. Amino acid sequence: CASSEYQGASYEQYF.

This chain connects TRBV11-3 to TRBJ2-2; 11 nucleotides match TRBD1. Trimming cost V 5 bases and J 2 bases; bases outside gene matches: 4. CDR1 is SGHNT and CDR2 is YENEEA in the germline V gene. CDR3 size: 16 residues. This chain's CDR3 is CASSVGQGANTGELFF. CDR3 in DNA: TGTGCCAGCAGCGTAGGACAGGGGGCCAACACCGGGGAGCTGTTTTTT.

The rearrangement links TRBV28 to TRBJ1-2; unclear D gene. Trimming left V 3 bases short and J 4 bases short, with 9 bases between. Germline V CDR1 and CDR2: MDHEN, SYDVKM. The CDR3 length is 13 residues. The CDR3 bases are TGTGCCAGCAGTTTGAAGGGAACCTATGGCTACACCTTC. Its protein is CASSLKGTYGYTF.

The chain is built from TRBV28 and TRBJ1-4; D unresolved. The CDR3 is 15 amino acids. Germline V CDR1 and CDR2: MDHEN, SYDVKM. The ends were cut back, 5 bases at V and 3 bases at J, with 13 bases in the middle. CDR3: CASSRGKVANEKLFF. The DNA of the CDR3 is TGTGCCAGCAGTCGCGGCAAGGTAGCTAATGAAAAACTGTTTTTT.

The chain is built from TRBV28 and TRBJ2-1; weak D call: TRBD2 (5 bases). CDR1 MDHEN and CDR2 SYDVKM come from the germline V gene. With 3 bases removed from V and 2 bases from J, the gap between germline ends came to 17 bases. This CDR3 spans 17 amino acids. The CDR3 DNA reads TGTGCCAGCAGTTTGCCCCTCCGGGGAACCACCTACAATGAGCAGTTCTTC. Encoded protein: CASSLPLRGTTYNEQFF. The full variable domain, with the rest looked up from reference TRBV28 and TRBJ2-1, is DVKVTQSSRYLVKRTGEKVFLECVQDMDHENMFWYRQDPGLGLRLIYFSYDVKMKEKGDIPEGYSVSREKKERFSLILESASTNQTSMYLCASSLPLRGTTYNEQFFGPGTRLTVL.

The table lists this clone with a count of one. This chain uses TRBV5-1 with TRBJ2-7; D is perhaps TRBD1 or TRBD2 (6 bases each). Per the germline V gene, CDR1 is SGHRS and CDR2 is YFSETQ. Trimming shortened V by 4 bases and J by 1 base, and 21 bases separated the two germline ends. The CDR3 contains 17 residues. CDR3 sequence: CASSPYTGTAGSYEQYF. Here the CDR3 DNA reads TGCGCCAGCAGCCCTTACACAGGGACGGCGGGGTCCTACGAGCAGTACTTC.

CDR3 coding DNA: TGTGCCATCAGTGAGTCGTACAGATGGACTGAAGCTTTCTTT. Protein sequence: CAISESYRWTEAFF. The chain uses TRBV10-3 and TRBJ1-1; D is unclear. CDR1 ENHRY and CDR2 SYGVKD come from the germline V gene. CDR3 length: 14 amino acids. The ends were cut back, 0 bases at V and 5 bases at J, with 10 bases in the middle.